These T cell receptor beta chains were read from a single sample in a study of beta chain features in type 1 diabetes. The assay was immunoSEQ multiplex PCR, and TCRdb's table has in-frame clones only and misses some. The table lists 200,000 to 250,000 clones, 9.6% of them singletons. Sequencing was carried out using naive CD4+ T cells from blood. The receptors originated from a woman aged 18-29 years in good health. CDR3s include the opening cysteine and the closing phenylalanine or tryptophan. The D gene is left open where the match is weak. Only part of the rows carry a size: once, few, many, or a class if the clone is expanded.

j_call: TRBJ1-2; d_call: .; v_call: TRBV30; clone_size: few; cdr3_length: 15; cdr3_nt: TGTGCCTGGGAGGCCAGGGCACTCAGGGGTTATGGCTACACCTTC; cdr3_aa: CAWEARALRGYGYTF
j_call: TRBJ2-7; d_call: TRBD2; v_call: TRBV18; clone_size: .; cdr3_length: 15; cdr3_nt: TGTGCCAGCTCACCCCCTAGCGGGATGTCCTACGAGCAGTACTTC; cdr3_aa: CASSPPSGMSYEQYF
j_call: TRBJ2-7; d_call: .; v_call: TRBV10-3; clone_size: few; cdr3_length: 11; cdr3_nt: TGTGCCATCAGCAGGGGTTACGAGCAGTACTTC; cdr3_aa: CAISRGYEQYF
j_call: TRBJ1-5; d_call: .; v_call: TRBV6-6; clone_size: .; cdr3_length: 15; cdr3_nt: TGTGCCAGCAGTTTGCTGGTCTCCCGGAGTCAGCCCCAGCATTTT; cdr3_aa: CASSLLVSRSQPQHF
j_call: TRBJ2-5; d_call: .; v_call: TRBV29-1; clone_size: .; cdr3_length: 14; cdr3_nt: TGCAGCGTTGAACTCAGGCGGGCCGGGGAGACCCAGTACTTC; cdr3_aa: CSVELRRAGETQYF
j_call: TRBJ1-2; d_call: .; v_call: TRBV9; clone_size: .; cdr3_length: 16; cdr3_nt: TGTGCCAGCCAGACCGGGTCCCTCAAAAGTGGCTATGGCTACACCTTC; cdr3_aa: CASQTGSLKSGYGYTF
j_call: TRBJ2-5; d_call: .; v_call: TRBV5-1; clone_size: few; cdr3_length: 13; cdr3_nt: TGCGCCAGCAGATTGGGGACGGGGGAGACCCAGTACTTC; cdr3_aa: CASRLGTGETQYF
j_call: TRBJ1-1; d_call: .; v_call: TRBV9; clone_size: .; cdr3_length: 15; cdr3_nt: TGTGCCAGCAGCGTACTAAGCACGGGGGACACTGAAGCTTTCTTT; cdr3_aa: CASSVLSTGDTEAFF
j_call: TRBJ1-1; d_call: .; v_call: TRBV18; clone_size: .; cdr3_length: 17; cdr3_nt: TGTGCCAGCTCACCCTTCACCAGAACCAACGTAAACACTGAAGCTTTCTTT; cdr3_aa: CASSPFTRTNVNTEAFF
j_call: TRBJ1-1; d_call: .; v_call: TRBV5-1; clone_size: few; cdr3_length: 13; cdr3_nt: TGCGCCAGCAGAGGTCAGGGGAACACTGAAGCTTTCTTT; cdr3_aa: CASRGQGNTEAFF
j_call: TRBJ1-1; d_call: .; v_call: TRBV2; clone_size: few; cdr3_length: 13; cdr3_nt: TGTGCCAGCAGTCCGGAAGGGGATACTGAAGCTTTCTTT; cdr3_aa: CASSPEGDTEAFF
j_call: TRBJ2-7; d_call: TRBD2; v_call: TRBV7-6; clone_size: .; cdr3_length: 13; cdr3_nt: TGTGCCAGCAGCAGACTAGCGGGCTACGAGCAGTACTTC; cdr3_aa: CASSRLAGYEQYF
j_call: TRBJ2-4; d_call: .; v_call: TRBV7-2; clone_size: .; cdr3_length: 15; cdr3_nt: TGTGCCAGCACCCTCCTGCCCAGGGTAAAGAACATTCAGTACTTC; cdr3_aa: CASTLLPRVKNIQYF
j_call: TRBJ1-3; d_call: .; v_call: TRBV19; clone_size: few; cdr3_length: 13; cdr3_nt: TGTGCCAGTAGTATGTCCGCTGGAAACACCATATATTTT; cdr3_aa: CASSMSAGNTIYF
j_call: TRBJ2-3; d_call: TRBD1; v_call: TRBV29-1; clone_size: few; cdr3_length: 13; cdr3_nt: TGCAGCGCCGGGACAGGGGGCGCAGATACGCAGTATTTT; cdr3_aa: CSAGTGGADTQYF
j_call: TRBJ1-1; d_call: TRBD1; v_call: TRBV10-2; clone_size: few; cdr3_length: 16; cdr3_nt: TGCGCCAGCAGTAACGGACAGGGCTGGTTGCACACTGAAGCTTTCTTT; cdr3_aa: CASSNGQGWLHTEAFF
j_call: TRBJ1-4; d_call: .; v_call: TRBV30; clone_size: .; cdr3_length: 13; cdr3_nt: TGTGCCTGGGGCCCCCGTGGTAATGAAAAACTGTTTTTT; cdr3_aa: CAWGPRGNEKLFF
j_call: TRBJ2-1; d_call: .; v_call: TRBV7-9; clone_size: .; cdr3_length: 15; cdr3_nt: TGTGCCAGCAGTAGACCGGGGTCAGGGGACAATGAGCAGTTCTTC; cdr3_aa: CASSRPGSGDNEQFF
j_call: TRBJ1-1; d_call: TRBD1; v_call: TRBV15; clone_size: many; cdr3_length: 15; cdr3_nt: TGTGCCACCAGCACCCTAGGACAGGGGGACACTGAAGCTTTCTTT; cdr3_aa: CATSTLGQGDTEAFF
j_call: TRBJ2-2; d_call: TRBD2; v_call: TRBV5-6; clone_size: few; cdr3_length: 15; cdr3_nt: TGTGCCAGCAGCTTGGTTCTAGCGGGCACCGGGGAGCTGTTTTTT; cdr3_aa: CASSLVLAGTGELFF